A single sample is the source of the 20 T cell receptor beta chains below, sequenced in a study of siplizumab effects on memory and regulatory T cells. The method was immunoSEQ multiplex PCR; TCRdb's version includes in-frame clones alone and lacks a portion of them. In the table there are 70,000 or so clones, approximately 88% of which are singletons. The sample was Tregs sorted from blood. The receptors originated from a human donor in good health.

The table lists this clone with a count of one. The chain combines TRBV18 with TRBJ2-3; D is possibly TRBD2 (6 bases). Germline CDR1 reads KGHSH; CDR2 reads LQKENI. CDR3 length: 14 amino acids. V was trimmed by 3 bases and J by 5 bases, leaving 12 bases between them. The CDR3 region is CASSPGLPVDTQYF. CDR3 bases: TGTGCCAGCTCACCCGGACTACCGGTAGATACGCAGTATTTT. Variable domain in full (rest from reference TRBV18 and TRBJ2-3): NAGVMQNPRHLVRRRGQEARLRCSPMKGHSHVYWYRQLPEEGLKFMVYLQKENIIDESGMPKERFSAEFPKEGPSILRIQQVVRGDSAAYFCASSPGLPVDTQYFGPGTRLTVL.

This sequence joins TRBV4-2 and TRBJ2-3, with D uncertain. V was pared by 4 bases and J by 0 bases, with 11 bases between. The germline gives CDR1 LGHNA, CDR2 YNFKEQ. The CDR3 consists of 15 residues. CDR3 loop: CASSPRSRSTDTQYF. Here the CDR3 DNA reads TGTGCCAGCAGCCCCCGGAGTAGGAGCACAGATACGCAGTATTTT.

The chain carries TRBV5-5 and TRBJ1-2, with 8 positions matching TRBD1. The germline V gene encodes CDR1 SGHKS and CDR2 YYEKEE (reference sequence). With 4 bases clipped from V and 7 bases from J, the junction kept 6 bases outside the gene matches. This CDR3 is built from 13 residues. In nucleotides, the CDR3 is TGTGCCAGCAGCCTGGACAGGGTTGTTGGCTACACCTTC. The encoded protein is CASSLDRVVGYTF.

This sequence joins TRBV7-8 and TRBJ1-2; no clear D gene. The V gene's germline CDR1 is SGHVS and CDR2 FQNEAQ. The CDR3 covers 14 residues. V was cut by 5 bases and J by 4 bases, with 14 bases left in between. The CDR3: CASSGGLIPYGYTF. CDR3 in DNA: TGTGCCAGCAGCGGAGGACTTATTCCCTATGGCTACACCTTC.

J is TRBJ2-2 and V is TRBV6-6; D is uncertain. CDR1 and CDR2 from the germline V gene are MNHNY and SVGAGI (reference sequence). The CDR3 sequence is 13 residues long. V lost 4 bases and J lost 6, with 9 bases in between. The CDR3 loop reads CASSSAEAGELFF. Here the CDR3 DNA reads TGTGCCAGCAGTTCCGCGGAAGCCGGGGAGCTGTTTTTT.

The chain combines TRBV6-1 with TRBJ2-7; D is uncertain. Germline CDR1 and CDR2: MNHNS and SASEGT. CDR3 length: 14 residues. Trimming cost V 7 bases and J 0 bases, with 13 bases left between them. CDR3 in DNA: TGTGCCAGCAAAAAGGAAGGTCTCTCCTACGAGCAGTACTTC. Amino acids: CASKKEGLSYEQYF.

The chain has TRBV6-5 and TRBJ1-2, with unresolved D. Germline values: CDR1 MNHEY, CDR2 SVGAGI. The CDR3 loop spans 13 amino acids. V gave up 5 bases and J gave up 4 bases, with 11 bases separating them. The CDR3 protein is CASSLTWGYGYTF. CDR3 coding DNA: TGTGCCAGCAGTCTAACTTGGGGCTATGGCTACACCTTC.

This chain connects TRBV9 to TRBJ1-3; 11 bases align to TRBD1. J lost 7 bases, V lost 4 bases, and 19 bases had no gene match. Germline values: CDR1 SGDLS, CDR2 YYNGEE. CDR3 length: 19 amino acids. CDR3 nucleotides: TGTGCCAGCAGCCACCGCCGGGACAGGGGGGCTTCAGGGCTCAACACCATATATTTT. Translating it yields CASSHRRDRGASGLNTIYF.

The CDR3 bases are TGTGCCAGCAGCCCTGGGACTAGCGGGGGCCTTGGAAACATTCAGTACTTC. Encoded protein: CASSPGTSGGLGNIQYF. This rearrangement joins TRBV5-4 to TRBJ2-4, with TRBD2 matching 14 bases. J was trimmed by 6 bases and V by 4 bases; bases with no gene match: 9. This CDR3 is 17 amino acids long. Per the germline V gene, CDR1 is SGHNT and CDR2 is YYREEE (reference sequence).

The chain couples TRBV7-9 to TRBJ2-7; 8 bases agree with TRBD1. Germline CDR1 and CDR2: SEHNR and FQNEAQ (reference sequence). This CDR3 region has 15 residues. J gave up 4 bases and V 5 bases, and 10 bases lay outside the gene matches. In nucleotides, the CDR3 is TGTGCCAGCAGCCTATCAGGGGGCAAGATGTACGAGCAGTACTTC. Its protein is CASSLSGGKMYEQYF.

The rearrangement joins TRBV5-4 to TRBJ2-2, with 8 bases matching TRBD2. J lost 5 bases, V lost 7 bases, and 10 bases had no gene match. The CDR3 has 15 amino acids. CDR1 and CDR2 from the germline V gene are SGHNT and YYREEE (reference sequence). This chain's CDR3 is CASGIGAGVTGELFF. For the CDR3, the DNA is TGTGCCAGCGGCATAGGAGCGGGAGTAACCGGGGAGCTGTTTTTT. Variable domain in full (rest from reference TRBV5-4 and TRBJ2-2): ETGVTQSPTHLIKTRGQQVTLRCSSQSGHNTVSWYQQALGQGPQFIFQYYREEENGRGNFPPRFSGLQFPNYSSELNVNALELDDSALYLCASGIGAGVTGELFFGEGSRLTVL.

The CDR3 DNA reads as TGCGCCAGCAGCTTTATTACAGGGGGGGCTAGTCGTCCAGATACGCAGTATTTT. This translates into CASSFITGGASRPDTQYF. V and J are TRBV5-1 and TRBJ2-3; tentatively, D is TRBD1 (8 bases). The CDR3 is 18 amino acids. V lost 2 bases to trimming and J lost 4 bases, with 23 bases between them. Germline-derived CDR1 and CDR2 are SGHRS and YFSETQ.

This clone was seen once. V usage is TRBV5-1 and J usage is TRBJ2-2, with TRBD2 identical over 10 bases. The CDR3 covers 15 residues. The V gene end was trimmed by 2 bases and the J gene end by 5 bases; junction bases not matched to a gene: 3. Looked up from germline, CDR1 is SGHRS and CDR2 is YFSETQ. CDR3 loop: CASSFSSGRTGELFF. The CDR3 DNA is TGCGCCAGCAGCTTTTCTAGCGGGAGAACCGGGGAGCTGTTTTTT.

This chain's CDR3 is CASSFRGGRLHNEQFF. Here the CDR3 DNA reads TGTGCCAGCAGCTTCCGAGGGGGAAGGCTCCACAATGAGCAGTTCTTC. The rearrangement joins TRBV11-3 to TRBJ2-1; the D gene is possibly TRBD1 (6 bases). Germline CDR1 reads SGHNT; CDR2 reads YENEEA. This CDR3 is built from 16 residues. V was trimmed by 3 bases and J by 5 bases, leaving 17 bases between them.

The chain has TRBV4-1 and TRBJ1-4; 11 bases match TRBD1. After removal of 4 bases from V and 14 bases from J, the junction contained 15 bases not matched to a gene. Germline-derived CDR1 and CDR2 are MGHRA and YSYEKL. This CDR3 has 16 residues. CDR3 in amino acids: CASSPRPGTGGVELFF. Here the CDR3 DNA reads TGCGCCAGCAGCCCTCGGCCCGGGACAGGGGGGGTTGAGCTGTTTTTT.

The CDR3 loop is CATPEIGARGYTF. DNA for the CDR3: TGTGCCACGCCCGAAATAGGGGCGCGGGGCTACACCTTC. The chain carries TRBV2 and TRBJ1-2; D perhaps matches TRBD1 (5 bases). The germline V gene has CDR1 SNHLY and CDR2 FYNNEI. The CDR3 covers 13 residues. Trimming stripped 10 bases from V and 8 bases from J, with 20 bases between.

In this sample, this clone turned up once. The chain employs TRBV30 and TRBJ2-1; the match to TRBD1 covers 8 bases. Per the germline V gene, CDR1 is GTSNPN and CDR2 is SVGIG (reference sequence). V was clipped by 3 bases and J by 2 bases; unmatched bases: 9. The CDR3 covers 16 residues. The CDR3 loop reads CAWRDRTGRTYNEQFF. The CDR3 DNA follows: TGTGCCTGGAGAGATAGGACAGGGAGAACCTACAATGAGCAGTTCTTC.

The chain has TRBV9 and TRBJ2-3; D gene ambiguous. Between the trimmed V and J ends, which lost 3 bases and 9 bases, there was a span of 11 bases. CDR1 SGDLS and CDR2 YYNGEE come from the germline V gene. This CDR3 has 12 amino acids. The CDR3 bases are TGTGCCAGCAGCGCAGGCCCCCCGACGCAGTATTTT. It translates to CASSAGPPTQYF. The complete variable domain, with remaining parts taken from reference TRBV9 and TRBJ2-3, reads DSGVTQTPKHLITATGQRVTLRCSPRSGDLSVYWYQQSLDQGLQFLIQYYNGEERAKGNILERFSAQQFPDLHSELNLSSLELGDSALYFCASSAGPPTQYFGPGTRLTVL.

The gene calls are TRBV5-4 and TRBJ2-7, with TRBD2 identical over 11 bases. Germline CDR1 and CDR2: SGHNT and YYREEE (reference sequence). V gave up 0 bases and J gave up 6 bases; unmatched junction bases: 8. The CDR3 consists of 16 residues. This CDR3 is CASSLEGSGRGVEQYF. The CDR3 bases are TGTGCCAGCAGCTTGGAGGGTAGCGGGAGGGGGGTCGAGCAGTACTTC.

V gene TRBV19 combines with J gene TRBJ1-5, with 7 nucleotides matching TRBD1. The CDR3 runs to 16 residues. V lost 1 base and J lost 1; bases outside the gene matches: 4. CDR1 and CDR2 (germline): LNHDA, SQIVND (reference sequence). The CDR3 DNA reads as TGTGCCAGTAGTATAGCAGGGGGGATCAGCAATCAGCCCCAGCATTTT. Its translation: CASSIAGGISNQPQHF.